These T cell receptor beta chains were read from a single sample in a study of blood T cells in healthy people across ages. One entry per CDR3 protein results from TCRdb running MiXCR on the 5' RACE reads. The sample has about 1,800,000 distinct CDR3 sequences, 28% seen once. Sample: blood. The receptors stem from a woman aged 30 to 39 in good health. Each CDR3 is given with its conserved first and last residue. The D gene is left open where the match is weak. Expanded clones are given a class, and other clones once, few, many or no size at all.

clone_size	v_call	d_call	j_call	cdr3_nt	cdr3_aa
NA	TRBV18	NA	TRBJ2-7	TGTACCAGCTCACCAGTGAAGGGTGGCTACGAGCAGTACTTC	CTSSPVKGGYEQYF
many	TRBV4-3	TRBD1	TRBJ1-2	TGCGCCAGCAGCCAATCGGACAGGGGTGTAGGTGGCTACACCTTC	CASSQSDRGVGGYTF
many	TRBV28	NA	TRBJ2-4	TGTGCCAGCAGTCCCGGACGGGGAAACATTCAGTACTTC	CASSPGRGNIQYF
many	TRBV10-3	TRBD2	TRBJ2-4	TGTGCCACCGGCTTGAGCGGGAGTGGGAACATTCAGTACTTC	CATGLSGSGNIQYF
few	TRBV24-1	NA	TRBJ2-1	TGTGCCACCAGTGATCCTACTGACACCAACAATGAGCAGTTCTTC	CATSDPTDTNNEQFF
NA	TRBV7-2	NA	TRBJ1-6	TGTGCCAGCAGCTTAGCGGGGGAAACCCCCACCCTCCACTTT	CASSLAGETPTLHF
NA	TRBV5-5	NA	TRBJ2-7	TGTGCCAGCAGCTCAACAAAAACAGGGTTCGAGCAGTACTTC	CASSSTKTGFEQYF
NA	TRBV25-1	NA	TRBJ1-1	TGTGCCAGCAGTAAGACAGCAACCGACACTGAAGCTTTCTTT	CASSKTATDTEAFF
NA	TRBV28	TRBD2	TRBJ2-1	TGTGCCAGCAGTTTACTCGGACTAGCGGGGCACAATGAGCAGTTCTTC	CASSLLGLAGHNEQFF
NA	TRBV28	NA	TRBJ2-7	TGTGCCAGCAGTTTACACACACAGAACGAGCAGTACTTC	CASSLHTQNEQYF
NA	TRBV13	TRBD1	TRBJ1-6	TGTGCCAGCAGCTTAGAGAACAGGGGGGACACACCCCTCCACTTT	CASSLENRGDTPLHF
NA	TRBV19	NA	TRBJ2-6	TGTGCCAGTAGTATGCCGGACTCTGGGGCCAACGTCCTGACTTTC	CASSMPDSGANVLTF
many	TRBV7-9	NA	TRBJ2-1	TGTGCCAGCAGCTTAGCGGATTGGGGGAGCTCCTACAATGAGCAGTTCTTC	CASSLADWGSSYNEQFF
few	TRBV6-2/TRBV6-3	NA	TRBJ2-1	TGTGCCACCGAAAACCGGGCATCCTACAATGAGCAGTTCTTC	CATENRASYNEQFF
many	TRBV29-1	NA	TRBJ2-5	TGCAGCGTTGACGACCGAGAGACCCAGTACTTC	CSVDDRETQYF
few	TRBV20-1	TRBD1	TRBJ2-5	TGCAGCGTCTTGGGACAGCCGGAGAAAGAGACCCAGTACTTC	CSVLGQPEKETQYF
few	TRBV6-1	NA	TRBJ1-4	TGTGCCAGCAGAGAGACAGAGGGGAATGAAAAACTGTTTTTT	CASRETEGNEKLFF
NA	TRBV7-6	TRBD2	TRBJ2-5	TGTGCCAGCAGTCTTACGCGGGAGGGAGAGACCCAGTACTTC	CASSLTREGETQYF